This TCR beta chain originates from a study of blood T cell repertoires in COVID-19. Study-wide background: Acute-phase and convalescent COVID-19 samples originated in the United States, Italy and Spain.

Trimming removed 1 base at V and 5 bases at J, with 20 bases between. This CDR3 has 17 amino acids. Germline assignment: CDR1 LGHDT and CDR2 YNNKEL (reference sequence). Authors' methods: Estimation of nucleated cell counts relied on the amplification of reference gene primers. Measured with immunoSEQ multiplex PCR; TCRdb has only the in-frame clones, and not every one. From that table come the V and J calls and clone size; the DNA was used to work out D and trimming. The table records roughly 200,000 clones, around 82% of them present only once. Cohort 3 recovered donors had two negative PCRs, clearance, or symptom resolution.

The sequenced material came from PBMCs or T cells enriched from blood (not recorded which). The chain recombines TRBV3-1 (or the pseudogene TRBV3-2) with TRBJ2-5; TRBD2 is a possible D gene (6 bases). This TCR was recovered from a man aged 35-49 years who had recovered from COVID-19. CDR3 sequence: CASSQGRFGSGGETQYF. The CDR3 DNA reads as TGTGCCAGCAGCCAAGGTCGGTTCGGGAGCGGAGGGGAGACCCAGTACTTC.